This T cell receptor beta chain emerged from a study of T cell responses to AZD1222 COVID-19 vaccine. General study findings and limits: No day 14 peak samples; only post-peak repertoires were characterized. Variant regions that are unmutated are reportedly the target of nearly half of spike-specific TCRs.

Sequencing was performed with immunoSEQ multiplex PCR; in TCRdb, only in-frame clones are kept and a portion is missing. The sample yields about 210,000 clones, about 94% seen once. The CDR3 consists of 15 residues. CDR1 and CDR2 (germline): LNHDA, SQIVND (reference sequence). Trimming left V 4 bases short and J 4 bases short, with 14 bases between. In this sample, this clone turned up a few times. The antigen is not known. The sequence was obtained from an adult who received the MenACWY meningococcal vaccine as a control. This chain joins TRBV19 and TRBJ1-3; maybe TRBD1 (6 bases). Specimen: peripheral blood, collected 28 days after the second dose of the MenACWY control vaccine. CDR3 sequence reads: CASSRDTMYGNTIYF. Written as DNA, the CDR3 is TGTGCCAGTAGTAGGGACACCATGTACGGAAACACCATATATTTT. The full variable domain, rest sourced from reference TRBV19 and TRBJ1-3, is DGGITQSPKYLFRKEGQNVTLSCEQNLNHDAMYWYRQDPGQGLRLIYYSQIVNDFQKGDIAEGYSVSREKKESFPLTVTSAQKNPTAFYLCASSRDTMYGNTIYFGEGSWLTVV.